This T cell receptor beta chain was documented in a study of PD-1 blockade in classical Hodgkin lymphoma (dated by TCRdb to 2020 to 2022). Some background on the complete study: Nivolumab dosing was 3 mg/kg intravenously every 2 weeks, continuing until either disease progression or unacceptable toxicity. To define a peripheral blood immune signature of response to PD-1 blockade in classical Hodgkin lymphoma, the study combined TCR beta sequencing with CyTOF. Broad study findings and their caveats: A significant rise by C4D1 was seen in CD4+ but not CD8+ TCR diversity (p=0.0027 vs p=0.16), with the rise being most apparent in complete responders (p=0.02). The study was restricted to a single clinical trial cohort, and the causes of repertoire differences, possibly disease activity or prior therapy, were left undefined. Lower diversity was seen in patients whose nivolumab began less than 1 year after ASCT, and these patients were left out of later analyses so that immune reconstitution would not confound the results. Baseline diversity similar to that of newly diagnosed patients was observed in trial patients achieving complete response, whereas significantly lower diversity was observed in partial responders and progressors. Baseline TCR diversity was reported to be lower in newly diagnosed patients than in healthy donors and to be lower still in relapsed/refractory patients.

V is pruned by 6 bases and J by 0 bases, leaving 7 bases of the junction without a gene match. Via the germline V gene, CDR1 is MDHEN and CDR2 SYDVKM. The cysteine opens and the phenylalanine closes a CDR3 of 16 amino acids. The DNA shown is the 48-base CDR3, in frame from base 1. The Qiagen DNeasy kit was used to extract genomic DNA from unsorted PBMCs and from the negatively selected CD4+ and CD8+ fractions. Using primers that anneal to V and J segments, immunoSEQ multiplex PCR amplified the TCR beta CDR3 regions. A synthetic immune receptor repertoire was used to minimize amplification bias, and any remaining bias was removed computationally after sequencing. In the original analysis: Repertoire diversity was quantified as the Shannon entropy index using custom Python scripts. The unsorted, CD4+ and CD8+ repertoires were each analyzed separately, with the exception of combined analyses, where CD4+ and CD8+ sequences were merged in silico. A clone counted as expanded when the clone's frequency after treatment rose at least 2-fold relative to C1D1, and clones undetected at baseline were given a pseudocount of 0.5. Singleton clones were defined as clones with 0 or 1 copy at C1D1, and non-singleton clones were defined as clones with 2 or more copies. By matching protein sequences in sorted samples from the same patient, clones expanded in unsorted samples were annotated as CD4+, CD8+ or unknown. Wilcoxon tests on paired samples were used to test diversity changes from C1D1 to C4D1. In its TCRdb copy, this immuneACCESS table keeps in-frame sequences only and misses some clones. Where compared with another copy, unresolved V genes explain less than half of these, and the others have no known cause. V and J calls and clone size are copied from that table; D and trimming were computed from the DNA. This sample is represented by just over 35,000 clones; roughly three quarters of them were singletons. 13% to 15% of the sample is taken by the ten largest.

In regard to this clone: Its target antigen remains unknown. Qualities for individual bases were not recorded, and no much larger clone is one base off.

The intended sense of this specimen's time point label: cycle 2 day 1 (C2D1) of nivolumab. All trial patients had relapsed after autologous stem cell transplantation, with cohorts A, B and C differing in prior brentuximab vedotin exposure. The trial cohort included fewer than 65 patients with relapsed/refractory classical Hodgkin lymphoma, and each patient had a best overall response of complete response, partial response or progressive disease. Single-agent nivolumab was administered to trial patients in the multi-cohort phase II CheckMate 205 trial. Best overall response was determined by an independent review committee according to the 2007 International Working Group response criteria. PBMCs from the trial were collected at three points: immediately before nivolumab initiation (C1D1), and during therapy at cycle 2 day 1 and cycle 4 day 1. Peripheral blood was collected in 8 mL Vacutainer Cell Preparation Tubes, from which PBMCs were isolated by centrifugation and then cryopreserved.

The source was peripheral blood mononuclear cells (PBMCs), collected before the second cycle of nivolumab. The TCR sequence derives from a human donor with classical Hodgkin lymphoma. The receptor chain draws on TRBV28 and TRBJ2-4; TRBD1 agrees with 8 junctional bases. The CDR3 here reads CASRQKQGEAKNIQYF. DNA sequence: TGTGCCAGCAGGCAAAAACAGGGGGAAGCCAAAAACATTCAGTACTTC.